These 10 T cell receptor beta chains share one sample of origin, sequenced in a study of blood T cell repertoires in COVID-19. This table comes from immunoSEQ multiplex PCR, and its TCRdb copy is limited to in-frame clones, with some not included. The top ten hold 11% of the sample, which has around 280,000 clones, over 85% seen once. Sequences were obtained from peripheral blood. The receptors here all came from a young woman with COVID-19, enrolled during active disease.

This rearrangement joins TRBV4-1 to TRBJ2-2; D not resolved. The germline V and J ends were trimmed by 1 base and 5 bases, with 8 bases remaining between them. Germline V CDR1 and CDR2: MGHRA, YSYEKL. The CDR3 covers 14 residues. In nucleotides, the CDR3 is TGCGCCAGCAGCCAAGTTTCGACTACCGGGGAGCTGTTTTTT. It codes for CASSQVSTTGELFF.

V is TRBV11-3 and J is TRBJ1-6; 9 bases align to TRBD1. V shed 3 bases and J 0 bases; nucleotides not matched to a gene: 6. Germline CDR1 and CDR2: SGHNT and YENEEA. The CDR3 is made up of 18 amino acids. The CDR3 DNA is TGTGCCAGCAGCTTCGGACAGGGGACGGGCTCCTATAATTCACCCCTCCACTTT. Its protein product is CASSFGQGTGSYNSPLHF.

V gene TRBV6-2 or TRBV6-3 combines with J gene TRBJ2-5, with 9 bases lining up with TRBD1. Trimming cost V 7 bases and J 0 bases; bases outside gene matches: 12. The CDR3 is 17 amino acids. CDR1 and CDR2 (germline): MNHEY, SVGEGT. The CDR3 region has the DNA TGTGCCAGCACCCCCGGACAGGGGTTCTTCTACCAAGAGACCCAGTACTTC. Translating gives CASTPGQGFFYQETQYF.

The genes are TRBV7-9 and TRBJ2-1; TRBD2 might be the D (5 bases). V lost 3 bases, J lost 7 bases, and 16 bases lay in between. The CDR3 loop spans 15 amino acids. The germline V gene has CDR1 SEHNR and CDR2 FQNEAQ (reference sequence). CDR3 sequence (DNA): TGTGCCAGCAGCTTCTTACTAGGCCTATTGAATGAGCAGTTCTTC. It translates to CASSFLLGLLNEQFF.

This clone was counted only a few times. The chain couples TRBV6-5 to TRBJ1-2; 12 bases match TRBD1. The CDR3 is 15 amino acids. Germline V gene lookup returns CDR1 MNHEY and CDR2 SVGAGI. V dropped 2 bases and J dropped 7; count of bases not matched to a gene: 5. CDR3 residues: CASSYPGQGAVGYTF. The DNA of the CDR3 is TGTGCCAGCAGTTACCCGGGACAGGGGGCTGTTGGCTACACCTTC.

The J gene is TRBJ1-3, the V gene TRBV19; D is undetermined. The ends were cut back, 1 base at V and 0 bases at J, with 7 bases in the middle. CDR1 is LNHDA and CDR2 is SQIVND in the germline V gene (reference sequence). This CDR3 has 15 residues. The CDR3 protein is CASSIASFSGNTIYF. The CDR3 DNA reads TGTGCCAGTAGTATAGCGTCTTTCTCTGGAAACACCATATATTTT.

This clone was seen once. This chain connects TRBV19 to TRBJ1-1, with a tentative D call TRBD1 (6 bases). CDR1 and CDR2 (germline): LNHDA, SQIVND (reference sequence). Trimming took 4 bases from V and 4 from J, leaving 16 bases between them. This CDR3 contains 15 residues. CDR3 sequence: CASSNRVGTSTEAFF. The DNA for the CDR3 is TGTGCCAGTAGTAATAGGGTCGGGACATCCACTGAAGCTTTCTTT.

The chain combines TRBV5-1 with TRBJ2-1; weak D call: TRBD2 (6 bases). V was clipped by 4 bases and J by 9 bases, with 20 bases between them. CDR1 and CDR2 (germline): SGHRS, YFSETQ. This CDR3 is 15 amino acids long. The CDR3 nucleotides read TGCGCCAGCAGCACTGGCACGGACTACTTGCCTGAGCAGTTCTTC. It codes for CASSTGTDYLPEQFF.

The CDR3 DNA follows: TGCGCCAGCAGCTTGGCCCCTGGGGCTGTCTATGGCTACACCTTC. Its protein product is CASSLAPGAVYGYTF. V usage is TRBV5-1 and J usage is TRBJ1-2; a possible D gene is TRBD1 (5 bases). CDR3 size: 15 residues. V lost 0 bases and J 4 bases, leaving 13 bases between the germline ends. The V gene's germline CDR1 is SGHRS and CDR2 YFSETQ.

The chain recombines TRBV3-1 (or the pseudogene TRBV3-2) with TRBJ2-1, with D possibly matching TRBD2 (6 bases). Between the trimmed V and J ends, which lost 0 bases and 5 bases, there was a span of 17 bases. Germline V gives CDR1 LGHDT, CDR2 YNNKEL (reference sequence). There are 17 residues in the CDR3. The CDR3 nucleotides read TGTGCCAGCAGCCAAGATAGTGGCAGGTGGGGGGACAATGAGCAGTTCTTC. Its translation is CASSQDSGRWGDNEQFF.